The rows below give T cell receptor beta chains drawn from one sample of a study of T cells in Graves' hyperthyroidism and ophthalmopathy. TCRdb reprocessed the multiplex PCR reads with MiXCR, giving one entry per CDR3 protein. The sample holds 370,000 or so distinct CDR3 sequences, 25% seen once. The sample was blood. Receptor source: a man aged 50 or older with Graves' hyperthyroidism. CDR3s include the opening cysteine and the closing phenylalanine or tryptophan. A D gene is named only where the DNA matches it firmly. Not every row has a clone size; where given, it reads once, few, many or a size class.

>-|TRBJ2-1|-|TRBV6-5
TGTGCCAGCAGTTACTCAACCGATGAGCAGTTCTTC
CASSYSTDEQFF
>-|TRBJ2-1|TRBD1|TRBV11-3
TGTGCCAGCAGCTTGGGCCCCGGACAGGATAACAATGAGCAGTTCTTC
CASSLGPGQDNNEQFF
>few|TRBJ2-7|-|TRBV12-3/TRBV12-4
TGTGCCAGCAGCTACGGGACCGACCTTCTGCGCGAGCAGTACTTC
CASSYGTDLLREQYF
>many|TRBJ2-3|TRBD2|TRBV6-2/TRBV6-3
TGTGCCAGCAGTTATATCGGGACTAGCGGGAGAGATACGCAGTATTTT
CASSYIGTSGRDTQYF
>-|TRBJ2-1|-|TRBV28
TGTGCCAGCAGTTTAGCAGGACTGAAGGACAATGAGCAGTTCTTC
CASSLAGLKDNEQFF
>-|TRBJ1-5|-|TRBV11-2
TGTGCCAGCAGCTTAGATCCCAGGGGCAATCAGCCCCAGCATTTT
CASSLDPRGNQPQHF
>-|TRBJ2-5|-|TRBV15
TGTGCCACCAGCAAACCTTTGAGTGAGACCCAGTACTTC
CATSKPLSETQYF
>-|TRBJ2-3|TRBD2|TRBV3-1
TGTGCCAGCAGAGCTAGCGGGAGCGATACGCAGTATTTT
CASRASGSDTQYF
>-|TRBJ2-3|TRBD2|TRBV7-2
TGTGCCAGCAGCTTGTATCTAGCGGGAGGGCCCACAGATACGCAGTATTTT
CASSLYLAGGPTDTQYF
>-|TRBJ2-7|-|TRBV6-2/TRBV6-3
TGTGCCAGCAGTTACTCGGGCCCCCGGGAGCAGTACTTC
CASSYSGPREQYF
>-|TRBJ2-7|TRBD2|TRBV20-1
TGCAGTGCTAGAATACCTAGCGGGAAGCACGAGCAGTACTTC
CSARIPSGKHEQYF
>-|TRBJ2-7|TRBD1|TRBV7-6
TGTGCCAGCAGCCAACCAGGCACAGGGGCGCGCGACGAGCAGTACTTC
CASSQPGTGARDEQYF
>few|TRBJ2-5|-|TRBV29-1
TGCAGCGGATCGGAGGCACAAGAGACCCAGTACTTC
CSGSEAQETQYF
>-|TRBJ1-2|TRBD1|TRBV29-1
TGCAGCGCTACTATGACAGGGGCCTACACCTTC
CSATMTGAYTF
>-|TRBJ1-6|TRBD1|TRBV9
TGTGCCAGCAGCGCAGGACAGGGGGCCAATTCACCCCTCCACTTT
CASSAGQGANSPLHF
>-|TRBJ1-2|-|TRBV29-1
TGCAGCGTCAGAAAAAACTATGGCTACACCTTC
CSVRKNYGYTF
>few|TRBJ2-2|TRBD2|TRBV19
TGTGCCAGTATTAGGGCAAGCGGGGGTAACACCGGGGAGCTGTTTTTT
CASIRASGGNTGELFF
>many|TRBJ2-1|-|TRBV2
TGTGCCAGCACTTTAGTCTCCTACAATGAGCAGTTCTTC
CASTLVSYNEQFF
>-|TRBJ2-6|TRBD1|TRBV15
TGTGCCACCAGCAGGACCGGGACAGGGCTCTCTGGGGCCAACGTCCTGACTTTC
CATSRTGTGLSGANVLTF
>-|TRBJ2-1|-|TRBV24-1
TGTGCCACCAGTGCTATGAGTGAGCAGTTCTTC
CATSAMSEQFF
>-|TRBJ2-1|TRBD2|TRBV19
TGTGCCAGTAGTATAGATGCGAGCGGGAGGGCCTTCGATGAGCAGTTCTTC
CASSIDASGRAFDEQFF
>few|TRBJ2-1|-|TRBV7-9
TGTGCCAGCAGCGATACCTATCCTGGACCGTTCTTC
CASSDTYPGPFF
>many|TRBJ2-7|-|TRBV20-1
TGCAGTGCTCTAGGGCGGGACGCTCTAAACGAGCAGTACTTC
CSALGRDALNEQYF
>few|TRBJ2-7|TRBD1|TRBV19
TGTGCCAGTAGTATTGGTCGGGACAGGGGTACCTACGAGCAGTACTTC
CASSIGRDRGTYEQYF
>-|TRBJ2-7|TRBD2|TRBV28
TGTGCCAGCACCCTACTAGCGGGGGCAGCCTACGAGCAGTACTTC
CASTLLAGAAYEQYF
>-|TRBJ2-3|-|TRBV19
TGTGCCAGTAGTGGAGTAGCTTCAGATACGCAGTATTTT
CASSGVASDTQYF
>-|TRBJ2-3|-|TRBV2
TGTGCCAGCAGTGAACTGTACTCCACAGATACGCAGTATTTT
CASSELYSTDTQYF
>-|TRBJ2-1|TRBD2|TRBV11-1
TGTGCCAGCGCTGCGGGAGGGCCTCGGGATGAGCAGTTCTTC
CASAAGGPRDEQFF
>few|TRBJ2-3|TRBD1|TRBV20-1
TGCAGTGCTAGTAGGGACAGGTCCGATACGCAGTATTTT
CSASRDRSDTQYF
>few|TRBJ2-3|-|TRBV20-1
TGCAGTGCCAAACTAGGCCCCGGACAGTATTTT
CSAKLGPGQYF
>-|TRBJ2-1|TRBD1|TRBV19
TGTGCCAGTAGTGACAGGGTATCAGGGCAGTTCTTC
CASSDRVSGQFF
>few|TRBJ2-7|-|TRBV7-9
TGTGCCAGCGCGGGGACACCGTACGAGCAGTACTTC
CASAGTPYEQYF
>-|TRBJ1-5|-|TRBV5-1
TGCGCCAGCAGCTTGACAGGGATGAGCAATCAGCCCCAGCATTTT
CASSLTGMSNQPQHF
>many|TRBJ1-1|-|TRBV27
TGTGCCAGCAGTTTAGGGTTTGTGAACACTGAAGCTTTCTTT
CASSLGFVNTEAFF
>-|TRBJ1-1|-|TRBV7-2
TGTGCCAGCAGTTTTACAGGGTTCCTGAACACTGAAGCTTTCTTT
CASSFTGFLNTEAFF
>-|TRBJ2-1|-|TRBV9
TGTGCCAGCAGCCCTCGTAGCGAGAAGCCCAATGAGCAGTTCTTC
CASSPRSEKPNEQFF
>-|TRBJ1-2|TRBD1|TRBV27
TGTGCCAGCAGTTCTATTTCCGGACAGGGGGATGGCTACACCTTC
CASSSISGQGDGYTF
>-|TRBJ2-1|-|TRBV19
TGTGCCAGTAGTACACTAGCTGCTTCCTACAATGAGCAGTTCTTC
CASSTLAASYNEQFF
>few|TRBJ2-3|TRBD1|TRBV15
TGTGCCACCAGTAAAGGACAGGGGGCTAACACAGATACGCAGTATTTT
CATSKGQGANTDTQYF
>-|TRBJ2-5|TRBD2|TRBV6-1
TGTGCCTGTCACCGGGGGGTAGGAGAAGAGACCCAGTACTTC
CACHRGVGEETQYF
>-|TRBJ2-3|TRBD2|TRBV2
TGTGCCAGCAGAGATGGACTAGCGGGAGCGGCAGATACGCAGTATTTT
CASRDGLAGAADTQYF
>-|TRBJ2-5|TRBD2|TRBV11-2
TGTGCCAGTGGGACTAGCGGGAATCGAGAGACCCAGTACTTC
CASGTSGNRETQYF
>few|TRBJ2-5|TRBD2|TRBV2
TGTGCCAGCGGCGGGACTAGCGGGCCCAACGAGACCCAGTACTTC
CASGGTSGPNETQYF
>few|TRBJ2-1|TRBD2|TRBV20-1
TGCAGTGCTCCGATAGCGGGAGGGCTATCTGAGCAGTTCTTC
CSAPIAGGLSEQFF
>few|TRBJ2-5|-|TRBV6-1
TGTGCCAGCAGTGATTCCGCGGGAAGCCAAGAGACCCAGTACTTC
CASSDSAGSQETQYF
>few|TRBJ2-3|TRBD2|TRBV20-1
TGCAGTGCTAGGCGGGGCGGGAGCTTGGCGGATACGCAGTATTTT
CSARRGGSLADTQYF
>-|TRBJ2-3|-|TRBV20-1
TGCAGTGCCCCTCGGGCCCAAGTCACAGATACGCAGTATTTT
CSAPRAQVTDTQYF
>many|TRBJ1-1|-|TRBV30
TGTGCCTGCAATCAGCCGGCAGGTGAAGCTTTCTTT
CACNQPAGEAFF